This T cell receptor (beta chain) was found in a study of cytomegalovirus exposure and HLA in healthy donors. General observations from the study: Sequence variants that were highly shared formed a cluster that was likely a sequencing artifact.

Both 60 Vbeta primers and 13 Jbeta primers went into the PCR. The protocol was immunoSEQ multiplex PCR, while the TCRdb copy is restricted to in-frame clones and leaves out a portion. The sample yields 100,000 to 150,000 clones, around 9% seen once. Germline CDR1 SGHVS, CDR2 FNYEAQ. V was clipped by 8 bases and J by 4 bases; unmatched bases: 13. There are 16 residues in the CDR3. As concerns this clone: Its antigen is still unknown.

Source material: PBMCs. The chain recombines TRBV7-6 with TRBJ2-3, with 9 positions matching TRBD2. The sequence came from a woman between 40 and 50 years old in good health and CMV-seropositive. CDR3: CASGGGGRGWSDTQYF. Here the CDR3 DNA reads TGTGCCAGCGGCGGGGGGGGCCGTGGGTGGTCAGATACGCAGTATTTT.